Sequencing of this TCR beta chain was carried out in a study of blood T cell repertoires in COVID-19. Study information: Sample material is recorded as cDNA or gDNA derived from T cells, B-cell-depleted T cells, or PBMCs.

Data came from immunoSEQ multiplex PCR; TCRdb stores just in-frame clones and leaves some out. The sample consists of 250,000 to 300,000 clones, around 89% of them appearing once. The sequenced sample consisted of peripheral blood. The receptor's source is a woman in her sixties or seventies with acute or convalescent COVID-19.

The CDR3 DNA reads TGTGCCAGCAGCCAACCGGGACTAGCGGGGGAGTACTTC. Its protein is CASSQPGLAGEYF. J is TRBJ2-5 and V is TRBV3-1 (or the pseudogene TRBV3-2); the match to TRBD2 covers 14 bases. CDR1 LGHDT and CDR2 YNNKEL come from the germline V gene (reference sequence). With V trimmed by 2 bases and J by 12 bases, 2 bases remained unmatched. CDR3 length: 13 amino acids.